The clone carrying this TCR beta chain appeared once. An end of the junction does not agree with germline; a read error may underlie this. The source of the sample is a study of blood T cell repertoires in COVID-19. For the study at large: Nucleic acid was either cDNA or gDNA, and it came from T cells, B-cell-depleted T cells, or PBMCs.

Per the study methods: Reference gene primer amplification gave estimated nucleated cell counts. TCRdb keeps only in-frame clones here, not all; method: immunoSEQ multiplex PCR. V, J and clone size are those of that table, while D and trimming were read from the DNA. Counted here are around 70,000 clones, more than 80% occurring once; the ten biggest clones make up 18%. Germline loops: CDR1 SGHDT, CDR2 YYEEEE. This CDR3 contains 18 residues. The sequencing input was peripheral blood. The clonotype was recovered from a woman aged 55-70 years with acute or convalescent COVID-19. The chain links TRBV5-6 to TRBJ2-6; 7 bases agree with TRBD1. The CDR3 sequence: CASSLAPNRGAGANVLTF. The CDR3 bases are TGTGCCAGCAGTTTGGCCCCTAACAGGGGCGCCGGGGCCAACGTCCTGACTTTC.